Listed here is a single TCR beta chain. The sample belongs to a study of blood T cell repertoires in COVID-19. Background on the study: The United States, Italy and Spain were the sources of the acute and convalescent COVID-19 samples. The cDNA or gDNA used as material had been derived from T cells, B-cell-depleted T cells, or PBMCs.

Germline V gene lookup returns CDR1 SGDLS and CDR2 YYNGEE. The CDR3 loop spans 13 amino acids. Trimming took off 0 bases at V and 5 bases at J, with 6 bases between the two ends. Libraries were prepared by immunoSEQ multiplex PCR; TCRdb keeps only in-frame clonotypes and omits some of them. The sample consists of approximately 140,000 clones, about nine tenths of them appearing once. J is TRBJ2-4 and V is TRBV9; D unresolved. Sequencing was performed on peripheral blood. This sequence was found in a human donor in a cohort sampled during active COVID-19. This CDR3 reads CASSVGRENIQYF. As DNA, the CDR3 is TGTGCCAGCAGCGTAGGAAGAGAAAACATTCAGTACTTC. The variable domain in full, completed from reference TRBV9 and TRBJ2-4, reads DSGVTQTPKHLITATGQRVTLRCSPRSGDLSVYWYQQSLDQGLQFLIQYYNGEERAKGNILERFSAQQFPDLHSELNLSSLELGDSALYFCASSVGRENIQYFGAGTRLSVL.